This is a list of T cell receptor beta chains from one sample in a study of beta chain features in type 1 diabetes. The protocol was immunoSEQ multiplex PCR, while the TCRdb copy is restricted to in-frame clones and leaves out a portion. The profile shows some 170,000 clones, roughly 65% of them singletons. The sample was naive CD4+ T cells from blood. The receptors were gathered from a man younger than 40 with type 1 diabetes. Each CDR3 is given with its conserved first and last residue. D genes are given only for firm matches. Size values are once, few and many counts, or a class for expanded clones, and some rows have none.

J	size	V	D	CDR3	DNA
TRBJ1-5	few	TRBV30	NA	CAWSQDRNQPQHF	TGTGCCTGGAGCCAGGACAGAAATCAGCCCCAGCATTTT
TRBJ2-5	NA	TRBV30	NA	CAWSKQGEETQYF	TGTGCCTGGAGCAAACAGGGAGAAGAGACCCAGTACTTC
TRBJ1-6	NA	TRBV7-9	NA	CASSLEGVGTANSPLHF	TGTGCCAGCAGCTTAGAAGGAGTAGGGACCGCTAATTCACCCCTCCACTTT
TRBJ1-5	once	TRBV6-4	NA	CASSAESGNQPQHF	TGTGCCAGCAGTGCAGAATCGGGCAATCAGCCCCAGCATTTT
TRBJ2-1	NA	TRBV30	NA	CAWRRMGLPEGQFF	TGTGCCTGGAGGCGTATGGGCTTACCCGAGGGGCAGTTCTTC
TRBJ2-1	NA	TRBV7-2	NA	CASGVELSYNEQFF	TGTGCCAGCGGGGTAGAACTCTCCTACAATGAGCAGTTCTTC
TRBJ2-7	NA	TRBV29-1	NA	CSVESTGQPYEQYF	TGCAGCGTTGAATCCACCGGACAGCCCTACGAGCAGTACTTC
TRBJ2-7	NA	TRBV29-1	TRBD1	CSVGQVSSYEQYF	TGCAGCGTCGGACAGGTCAGCTCCTACGAGCAGTACTTC
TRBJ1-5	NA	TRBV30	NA	CAWSASHNQPQHF	TGTGCCTGGAGTGCGAGTCATAATCAGCCCCAGCATTTT
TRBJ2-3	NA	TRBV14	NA	CASSHLRVTSTDTQYF	TGTGCCAGCAGCCATCTACGGGTGACTAGCACAGATACGCAGTATTTT
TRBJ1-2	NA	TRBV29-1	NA	CSVGQDYGYTF	TGCAGCGTTGGACAGGACTATGGCTACACCTTC
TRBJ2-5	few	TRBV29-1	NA	CSPGTGETQYF	TGCAGCCCGGGGACTGGTGAGACCCAGTACTTC
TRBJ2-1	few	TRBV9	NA	CASSVVRDTFSYNEQFF	TGTGCCAGCAGCGTAGTCAGGGACACTTTCTCCTACAATGAGCAGTTCTTC
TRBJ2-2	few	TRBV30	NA	CAWSTDTGELFF	TGTGCCTGGAGTACAGACACCGGGGAGCTGTTTTTT
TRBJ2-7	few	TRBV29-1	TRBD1	CSAAGTGVTYEQYF	TGCAGCGCGGCCGGGACAGGGGTAACCTACGAGCAGTACTTC
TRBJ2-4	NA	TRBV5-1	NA	CASSLGVPENIQYF	TGCGCCAGCAGCTTGGGGGTACCCGAAAACATTCAGTACTTC
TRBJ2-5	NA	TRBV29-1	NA	CSARDKERETQYF	TGCAGCGCCCGGGACAAGGAAAGGGAGACCCAGTACTTC
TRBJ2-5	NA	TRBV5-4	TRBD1	CASSLGTGGWDETQYF	TGTGCCAGCAGCTTGGGGACAGGGGGCTGGGATGAGACCCAGTACTTC
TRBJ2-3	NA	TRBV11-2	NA	CASSSLMGTQYF	TGTGCCAGCAGCTCTCTCATGGGTACGCAGTATTTT
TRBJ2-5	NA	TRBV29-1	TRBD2	CSVRTSGGQGGQETQYF	TGCAGCGTGAGGACTAGCGGGGGCCAGGGTGGCCAAGAGACCCAGTACTTC
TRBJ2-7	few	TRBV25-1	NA	CASSVASREQYF	TGTGCCAGCAGTGTGGCCTCCCGGGAGCAGTACTTC
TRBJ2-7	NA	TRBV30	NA	CAWRVAYEQYF	TGTGCCTGGAGGGTAGCGTACGAGCAGTACTTC
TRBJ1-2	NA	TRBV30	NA	CAWSLRDTRSGGYTF	TGTGCCTGGAGTCTGAGGGACACCCGTTCAGGGGGCTACACCTTC
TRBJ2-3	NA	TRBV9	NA	CASSRDRLTRTDTQYF	TGTGCCAGCAGTCGGGACCGACTTACCCGCACAGATACGCAGTATTTT
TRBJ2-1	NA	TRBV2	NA	CASSQGQRGEGNEQFF	TGTGCCAGCAGCCAAGGACAGCGGGGAGAAGGCAATGAGCAGTTCTTC
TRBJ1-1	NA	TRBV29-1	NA	CSVEVMASAFF	TGCAGCGTTGAAGTGATGGCGTCAGCTTTCTTT
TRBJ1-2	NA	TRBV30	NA	CAWREGYRVLYGYTF	TGTGCCTGGAGAGAGGGGTACAGAGTTCTTTATGGCTACACCTTC
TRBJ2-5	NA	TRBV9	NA	CASSPWTHVQETQYF	TGTGCCAGCAGCCCTTGGACACACGTACAAGAGACCCAGTACTTC
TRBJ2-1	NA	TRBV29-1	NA	CSVRRGSYNEQFF	TGCAGCGTTCGTCGGGGCTCCTACAATGAGCAGTTCTTC
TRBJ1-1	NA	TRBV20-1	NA	CSARWNTEAFF	TGCAGTGCTAGATGGAACACTGAAGCTTTCTTT
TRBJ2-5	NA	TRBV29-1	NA	CSVEKETQYF	TGCAGCGTTGAAAAGGAGACCCAGTACTTC
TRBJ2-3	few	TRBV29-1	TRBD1	CSVARQGVDTQYF	TGCAGCGTCGCGAGACAGGGCGTAGATACGCAGTATTTT
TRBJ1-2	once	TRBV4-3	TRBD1	CASSQDYRGLYGYTF	TGCGCCAGCAGCCAAGATTACAGGGGCTTATATGGCTACACCTTC
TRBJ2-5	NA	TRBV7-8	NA	CASSWVLAQETQYF	TGTGCCAGCAGCTGGGTTTTGGCCCAAGAGACCCAGTACTTC
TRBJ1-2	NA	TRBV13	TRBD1	CASSFGQGGNYGYTF	TGTGCCAGCAGCTTCGGACAGGGGGGAAACTATGGCTACACCTTC
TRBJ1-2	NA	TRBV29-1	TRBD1	CSVTGQGRPETF	TGCAGCGTTACTGGACAGGGCCGACCGGAGACCTTC
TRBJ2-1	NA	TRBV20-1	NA	CSARGWNEQFF	TGCAGTGCTAGAGGGTGGAATGAGCAGTTCTTC
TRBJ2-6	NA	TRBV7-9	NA	CASSSHSSGANVLTF	TGTGCCAGCAGCTCTCACAGCTCTGGGGCCAACGTCCTGACTTTC
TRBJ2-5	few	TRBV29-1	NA	CSVGGSETQYF	TGCAGCGTCGGCGGGTCTGAGACCCAGTACTTC
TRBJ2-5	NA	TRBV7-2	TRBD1	CASSRGTEQETQYF	TGTGCCAGCAGCCGAGGGACAGAACAAGAGACCCAGTACTTC
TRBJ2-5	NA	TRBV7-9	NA	CASSYTGTRQETQYF	TGTGCCAGCAGTTACACCGGGACAAGACAAGAGACCCAGTACTTC
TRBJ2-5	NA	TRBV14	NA	CASSQNREETQYF	TGTGCCAGCAGCCAAAACAGGGAAGAGACCCAGTACTTC
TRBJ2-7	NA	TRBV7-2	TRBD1	CASSRRDRAYEQYF	TGTGCCAGCAGTCGCCGGGACAGAGCCTACGAGCAGTACTTC
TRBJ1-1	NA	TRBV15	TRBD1	CATSTGTANTEAFF	TGTGCCACCAGCACCGGGACAGCGAACACTGAAGCTTTCTTT
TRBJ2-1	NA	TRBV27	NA	CASSYRTGDYNEQFF	TGTGCCAGCAGTTACAGGACCGGGGACTACAATGAGCAGTTCTTC
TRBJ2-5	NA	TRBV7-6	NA	CASSLVWPRVETQYF	TGTGCCAGCAGCTTAGTATGGCCCAGGGTGGAGACCCAGTACTTC
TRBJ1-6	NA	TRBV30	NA	CAWGALDNSPLHF	TGTGCCTGGGGGGCCTTGGACAATTCACCCCTCCACTTT
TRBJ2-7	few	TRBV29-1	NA	CSVGGAYEQYF	TGCAGCGTTGGGGGGGCCTACGAGCAGTACTTC